What follows are 27 T cell receptor beta chains derived from one specimen sequenced in a study of vaccination effects on CD4 cells after COVID-19. Using viral peptide pools, the ViraFEST assay grew out antigen-specific CD4+ T cells prior to sequencing. CD4+ T cells were isolated after 10 days of culture. Every participant took two doses of the BNT162b2 or mRNA-1273 vaccine. These receptors are not linked to any known antigen. Only in-frame clones appear in the TCRdb table, and some are missing; sequencing was by immunoSEQ multiplex PCR. This table holds over 80,000 clones, around 77% found once. The sample here was CD4+ T cells from PBMCs cultured with HCoV-OC43 spike peptides, taken after COVID-19 vaccination. Subset here: HCoV-OC43 spike overlapping peptide pool stimulation. Receptors originate from a human donor who received a COVID-19 vaccine.

The chain uses TRBV2 and TRBJ2-5, with D possibly being TRBD2 (7 bases). V was pared by 4 bases and J by 1 base, with 16 bases between. The CDR3 has 16 residues. The V gene's germline CDR1 is SNHLY and CDR2 FYNNEI. The CDR3 nucleotides read TGTGCCAGCAGTGTGTTCGCGGGGGCCATCCAAGAGACCCAGTACTTC. It encodes CASSVFAGAIQETQYF.

The rearrangement links TRBV7-2 to TRBJ1-5, with 9 bases identical to TRBD1. J was trimmed by 4 bases and V by 0 bases; bases with no gene match: 1. From germline, CDR1 is SGHTA and CDR2 FQGNSA. The CDR3 is 15 residues long. The CDR3 sequence: CASSLATGGNQPQHF. In nucleotides, the CDR3 is TGTGCCAGCAGCTTAGCGACAGGGGGGAATCAGCCCCAGCATTTT. Combining the CDR3 with reference TRBV7-2 and TRBJ1-5 gives the whole variable domain GAGVSQSPSNKVTEKGKDVELRCDPISGHTALYWYRQSLGQGLEFLIYFQGNSAPDKSGLPSDRFSAERTGGSVSTLTIQRTQQEDSAVYLCASSLATGGNQPQHFGDGTRLSIL.

CDR3 nucleotides: TGTGCCAGCAGCTTTCTAACTAGCGGGGGGGTTGGAGATACGCAGTATTTT. Translated, it gives CASSFLTSGGVGDTQYF. The chain combines TRBV5-6 with TRBJ2-3, with 13 bases fitting TRBD2. Germline V gene lookup returns CDR1 SGHDT and CDR2 YYEEEE. The CDR3 is made up of 17 amino acids. Trimming cost V 2 bases and J 5 bases; bases outside gene matches: 8.

The chain has TRBV5-1 and TRBJ2-3, with 14 positions matching TRBD2. The CDR3 runs 16 residues. Trimming removed 5 bases from V and 2 bases from J; junction bases left unmatched: 4. Germline-derived CDR1 and CDR2 are SGHRS and YFSETQ. Here the CDR3 DNA reads TGCGCCAGCAGGGGACTAGCGGGGGCCGTCACAGATACGCAGTATTTT. Translation: CASRGLAGAVTDTQYF.

A few counts support this clone. The chain carries TRBV18 and TRBJ1-1, with D possibly being TRBD1 (6 bases). CDR1 KGHSH and CDR2 LQKENI come from the germline V gene. This CDR3 contains 13 residues. The V gene lost 6 bases and the J gene lost 1 base, with 9 bases spanning the gap. The CDR3 spells CASSPTGNTEAFF. As DNA, the CDR3 is TGTGCCAGCTCGCCGACAGGGAACACTGAAGCTTTCTTT.

V usage is TRBV6-2 or TRBV6-3 and J usage is TRBJ2-7; 8 nucleotides align to TRBD2. This CDR3 is 16 amino acids long. Losses at the gene ends were 3 bases for V and 2 bases for J; bases not matched to a gene: 9. Germline V gene data show CDR1 as MNHEY and CDR2 as SVGEGT. CDR3 in DNA: TGTGCCAGCAGTTATCCCCCGGGACTAGGGACCTACGAGCAGTACGTC. This gives the protein CASSYPPGLGTYEQYV.

The chain is built from TRBV29-1 and TRBJ2-5, with 8 bases lining up with TRBD2. The CDR3 has 14 residues. The V and J ends lost 1 base and 2 bases, in that order; junction bases with no gene match: 3. Germline loops: CDR1 SQVTM, CDR2 ANQGSEA. The CDR3 DNA reads as TGCAGCGTTGAAGGACTAGCGATACAAGAGACCCAGTACTTC. Protein sequence: CSVEGLAIQETQYF.

This clone turned up a few times. Written as DNA, the CDR3 is TGTGCTAGTGGTGGATCCGGGAGCGATGAGCAGTTCTTC. Amino acid sequence: CASGGSGSDEQFF. This chain uses TRBV12-5 with TRBJ2-1; the D gene is possibly TRBD2 (6 bases). V was clipped by 5 bases and J by 8 bases, with 13 bases between them. The CDR3 is 13 residues long. Germline V gives CDR1 LGHNT, CDR2 FRNRAP.

The chain couples TRBV30 to TRBJ1-6; no firm D call. The CDR3 has 17 amino acids. CDR1 is GTSNPN and CDR2 is SVGIG in the germline V gene (reference sequence). Trimming cost V 3 bases and J 10 bases, with 25 bases left between them. CDR3 sequence reads: CAWSQRLGPTSGSPLHF. The CDR3, as DNA: TGTGCCTGGAGCCAAAGATTAGGACCGACTTCTGGGTCACCCCTCCACTTT.

This sequence joins TRBV7-2 and TRBJ2-5; no clear D. The CDR3 totals 14 residues. In germline, CDR1 is SGHTA, CDR2 FQGNSA. With 1 base removed from V and 1 base from J, the gap between germline ends came to 7 bases. Written as DNA, the CDR3 is TGTGCCAGCAGCTTAGGGTACAGCCAAGAGACCCAGTACTTC. The encoded protein is CASSLGYSQETQYF.

This chain connects TRBV6-5 to TRBJ1-1; TRBD1 might be the D (6 bases). V was cut by 5 bases and J by 0 bases, with 13 bases left in between. Germline V gives CDR1 MNHEY, CDR2 SVGAGI. The CDR3 is 15 amino acids. As DNA, the CDR3 is TGTGCCAGCAGTCCCCGGGACACTCTGAACACTGAAGCTTTCTTT. It encodes CASSPRDTLNTEAFF.

In its sample, this clone was seen once. The chain couples TRBV5-1 to TRBJ2-6; 7 bases are a match to TRBD2. Germline assignment: CDR1 SGHRS and CDR2 YFSETQ. With V trimmed by 4 bases and J by 2 bases, 3 bases remained unmatched. CDR3 size: 15 residues. The DNA of the CDR3 is TGCGCCAGCAGCCAAAGCGGGGCTGGGGCCAACGTCCTGACTTTC. This gives the protein CASSQSGAGANVLTF.

The chain uses TRBV6-5 and TRBJ2-1; 10 bases align to TRBD1. This CDR3 has 15 amino acids. Germline V gene sequence: CDR1 MNHEY, CDR2 SVGAGI. The V segment lost 5 bases and the J segment 7 bases; nucleotides outside the gene matches: 8. This chain's CDR3 is CASSTRDRGRNEQFF. The DNA of the CDR3 is TGTGCCAGCAGTACCCGGGACAGGGGAAGGAATGAGCAGTTCTTC.

This clone was seen just once. The chain employs TRBV3-1 (or the pseudogene TRBV3-2) and TRBJ1-5; D remains ambiguous. Germline V CDR1 and CDR2: LGHDT, YNNKEL (reference sequence). The CDR3 is made up of 12 amino acids. V was clipped by 1 base and J by 7 bases, with 5 bases between them. The CDR3 loop is CASSQAGQPQHF. The DNA of the CDR3 is TGTGCCAGCAGCCAAGCTGGCCAGCCCCAGCATTTT.

For this clone: Other nucleotide sequences from this sample produce the same CDR3. The rearrangement joins TRBV6-5 to TRBJ1-2; D may be TRBD1 (6 bases). Trimming took 6 bases from V and 4 from J, leaving 9 bases between them. CDR3 length equals 12 residues. Germline V gene data show CDR1 as MNHEY and CDR2 as SVGAGI. The CDR3 coding sequence is TGTGCCAGCAGGACAGGAACCTATGGCTACACCTTC. Translation: CASRTGTYGYTF.

This sequence joins TRBV10-3 and TRBJ1-1; weak D call: TRBD1 (6 bases). The CDR3 spans 15 residues. Per germline, CDR1 ENHRY and CDR2 SYGVKD. V was cut by 1 base and J by 6 bases, with 15 bases left in between. CDR3 in DNA: TGTGCCATCAGTGAGTACAGGGATGAAGTCGCTGAAGCTTTCTTT. As protein: CAISEYRDEVAEAFF.

The rearrangement joins TRBV6-6 to TRBJ1-1; no definite D call. Germline V CDR1 and CDR2: MNHNY, SVGAGI (reference sequence). The length of the CDR3 is 13 residues. Between the trimmed V and J ends, which lost 8 bases and 0 bases, there was a span of 10 bases. Here the CDR3 DNA reads TGTGCCAGCTCCCGGACTCTGAACACTGAAGCTTTCTTT. It is translated as CASSRTLNTEAFF.

V gene TRBV9 combines with J gene TRBJ1-1; D may be TRBD1 (5 bases). Germline CDR1 reads SGDLS; CDR2 reads YYNGEE. CDR3 length: 14 amino acids. Trimming shortened V by 4 bases and J by 1 base, and 11 bases separated the two germline ends. The CDR3 loop reads CASSLTGANTEAFF. CDR3 sequence (DNA): TGTGCCAGCAGCCTAACAGGTGCGAACACTGAAGCTTTCTTT.

This clone was counted a few times. CDR3 amino acids: CASSLDTNTGELFF. In DNA form, the CDR3 reads TGTGCCAGCAGCCTAGACACGAACACCGGGGAGCTGTTTTTT. The J gene is TRBJ2-2, the V gene TRBV7-9; D gene ambiguous. Between the trimmed V and J ends, which lost 5 bases and 0 bases, there was a span of 7 bases. The germline V gene has CDR1 SEHNR and CDR2 FQNEAQ (reference sequence). The CDR3 length is 14 residues.

V is TRBV28 and J is TRBJ2-5, with D possibly being TRBD1 (6 bases). The germline gives CDR1 MDHEN, CDR2 SYDVKM. This CDR3 is 15 amino acids long. The V gene lost 6 bases and the J gene lost 0 bases, with 14 bases spanning the gap. The CDR3 nucleotides read TGTGCCAGCAGGTTTGGCACAGGGTACCAAGAGACCCAGTACTTC. This sequence encodes CASRFGTGYQETQYF.

The rearrangement joins TRBV3-1 (or the pseudogene TRBV3-2) to TRBJ2-2; tentative D call: TRBD2 (5 bases). V was shortened by 0 bases and J by 6 bases, with 8 bases between the two germline ends. Germline assignment: CDR1 LGHDT and CDR2 YNNKEL (reference sequence). The CDR3 totals 14 residues. In nucleotides, the CDR3 is TGTGCCAGCAGCCAAGATCGGCGGGCCGGGGAGCTGTTTTTT. Its translation: CASSQDRRAGELFF.

The chain has TRBV9 and TRBJ1-3, with D possibly TRBD1 on 5 matching bases. V was trimmed by 6 bases and J by 2 bases, leaving 15 bases between them. CDR3 size: 15 residues. Per germline, CDR1 SGDLS and CDR2 YYNGEE. The CDR3 reads CASNSLGGTGNTIYF. CDR3 bases: TGTGCCAGCAACTCCCTCGGGGGTACTGGAAACACCATATATTTT. Looking up the rest from reference TRBV9 and TRBJ1-3 gives the full variable domain: DSGVTQTPKHLITATGQRVTLRCSPRSGDLSVYWYQQSLDQGLQFLIQYYNGEERAKGNILERFSAQQFPDLHSELNLSSLELGDSALYFCASNSLGGTGNTIYFGEGSWLTVV.

The chain carries TRBV19 and TRBJ1-4, with D possibly being TRBD1 (5 bases). The V gene lost 7 bases and the J gene lost 5 bases, with 14 bases spanning the gap. CDR3 length: 14 amino acids. Germline CDR1 and CDR2: LNHDA and SQIVND (reference sequence). CDR3 in amino acids: CASIIRDCNEKLFF. The DNA of the CDR3 is TGTGCCAGTATTATCCGGGACTGCAATGAAAAACTGTTTTTT.

The chain carries TRBV7-9 and TRBJ2-6, with D unclear. CDR3 length equals 15 residues. The germline V gene has CDR1 SEHNR and CDR2 FQNEAQ (reference sequence). Trimming cost V 0 bases and J 4 bases, with 7 bases left between them. The CDR3 region is CASSLAGHGANVLTF. The CDR3 DNA reads as TGTGCCAGCAGCTTAGCCGGGCACGGGGCCAACGTCCTGACTTTC.

In nucleotides, the CDR3 is TGTGCCTGGCAGAACAGGGGGTATGAAAAACTGTTTTTT. As protein: CAWQNRGYEKLFF. The rearrangement uses TRBV30 and TRBJ1-4; TRBD1 aligns across 8 bases. V gave up 5 bases and J gave up 6 bases; unmatched junction bases: 5. Looked up from germline, CDR1 is GTSNPN and CDR2 is SVGIG (reference sequence). This CDR3 contains 13 residues.

The rearrangement joins TRBV18 to TRBJ2-7; 8 nucleotides agree with TRBD2. This CDR3 has 14 residues. Germline-derived CDR1 and CDR2 are KGHSH and LQKENI. Losses at the gene ends were 4 bases for V and 2 bases for J; bases not matched to a gene: 4. The CDR3 DNA reads as TGTGCCAGCTCACTTAGCGGGGCAACCTACGAGCAGTACGTC. Its protein is CASSLSGATYEQYV.

The chain has TRBV30 and TRBJ1-6, with TRBD1 matching over 8 bases. The CDR3 runs to 14 residues. The germline V gene encodes CDR1 GTSNPN and CDR2 SVGIG (reference sequence). J was trimmed by 0 bases and V by 5 bases; bases with no gene match: 0. The CDR3 spells CAWDRGSYNSPLHF. The DNA of the CDR3 is TGTGCCTGGGACAGGGGCTCCTATAATTCACCCCTCCACTTT.